What follows are 5 T cell receptor beta chains derived from one specimen sequenced in a study of shared clonotypes between healthy human individuals. Positive CCR7 selection of CD45RO-negative cells yielded the naive CD8 cells, and terminally differentiated effector memory CD45RA+ cells were excluded. The protocol was immunoSEQ multiplex PCR, while the TCRdb copy is restricted to in-frame clones and leaves out a portion. The data contain roughly 2,000,000 clones, around 96% of them seen just once; the ten biggest clones take up 1% to 1.5%. The sequencing sample was made of naive CD8+ T cells sorted from blood. These receptors all stem from a man aged 18 to 30 in good health.

The V call is TRBV7-9, the J call TRBJ1-5; D might be TRBD1 (5 bases). This CDR3 spans 18 amino acids. Between the trimmed V and J ends, which lost 1 base and 5 bases, there was a span of 21 bases. CDR1 SEHNR and CDR2 FQNEAQ come from the germline V gene (reference sequence). The CDR3 region is CASSLEGGQGPGYQPQHF. In DNA form, the CDR3 reads TGTGCCAGCAGCTTAGAGGGAGGGCAGGGCCCAGGCTATCAGCCCCAGCATTTT.

The chain couples TRBV7-8 to TRBJ2-1, with TRBD2 identical over 12 bases. V shed 5 bases and J 4 bases; nucleotides not matched to a gene: 6. CDR1 is SGHVS and CDR2 is FQNEAQ in the germline V gene. The CDR3 loop spans 16 amino acids. The CDR3 loop is CASSGGLAGGYNEQFF. The CDR3 nucleotides are TGTGCCAGCAGCGGGGGACTAGCGGGCGGTTACAATGAGCAGTTCTTC.

The genes are TRBV4-1 and TRBJ2-1; 9 bases line up with TRBD1. Germline trimming cut 0 bases from V and 7 bases from J; bases unmatched to any gene: 7. Germline V gene lookup returns CDR1 MGHRA and CDR2 YSYEKL. The CDR3 sequence is 16 residues long. The CDR3 is CASSQEGTGGLNEQFF. CDR3 DNA: TGCGCCAGCAGCCAAGAGGGCACAGGGGGCTTAAATGAGCAGTTCTTC.

The chain has TRBV29-1 and TRBJ1-4, with a tentative D call TRBD1 (5 bases). This CDR3 spans 13 amino acids. The V gene's germline CDR1 is SQVTM and CDR2 ANQGSEA. V shed 7 bases and J shed 5 bases, with 14 bases lying between them. The CDR3 loop reads CSALQGGNEKLFF. The CDR3 region has the DNA TGCAGCGCACTTCAGGGTGGGAATGAAAAACTGTTTTTT.

The chain links TRBV4-1 to TRBJ1-1; 8 nucleotides match TRBD1. The germline CDR1 and CDR2 sequences are MGHRA and YSYEKL. This CDR3 contains 14 residues. With 4 bases clipped from V and 6 bases from J, the junction kept 7 bases outside the gene matches. This chain's CDR3 is CASSLGRGHAEAFF. CDR3 nucleotides: TGCGCCAGCAGCCTTGGCAGGGGGCACGCTGAAGCTTTCTTT.